This T cell receptor beta chain was recovered during a study of beta chain features in type 1 diabetes. This CDR3 is built from 12 residues. Per germline, CDR1 SGHKS and CDR2 YYEKEE (reference sequence). Trimming stripped 4 bases from V and 8 bases from J, with 12 bases between. Isolated RNA was reverse transcribed in full, so expressed TCRB transcripts were sequenced. Clones were sequenced by immunoSEQ multiplex PCR, and TCRdb holds only the in-frame ones, with some missing. This table holds under 900,000 clones, roughly 15% found once. This TCR derives from a woman aged 18-35 years in good health. Sequenced material: naive CD4+ T cells from blood. V gene TRBV5-5 combines with J gene TRBJ1-2, with D perhaps TRBD1 (5 bases). The CDR3 here is CASSPPGGGYTF. CDR3 bases: TGTGCCAGCAGCCCACCCGGGGGGGGCTACACCTTC.